This T cell receptor beta chain was sequenced in a study of shared clonotypes between healthy human individuals. General observations from the study: Researchers found naive subsets generally carried larger estimated richness than memory subsets. Investigators collected only blood, and repertoires in tissues likely differ.

As to this clone: What it binds is not known.

At a deep level, the assay was run. Method: immunoSEQ multiplex PCR; TCRdb's copy keeps in-frame clones and lacks some. The sample lists about 2 million clones, about 95% occurring once. The CDR3 is made up of 18 amino acids. Per the germline V gene, CDR1 is SEHNR and CDR2 is FQNEAQ (reference sequence). Trimming cost V 0 bases and J 5 bases, with 19 bases left between them. CD8 cells classed as naive were CD45RO-negative and positively selected for CCR7, excluding terminally differentiated effector memory CD45RA+ cells. The V gene is TRBV7-9, the J gene TRBJ2-2, with D possibly matching TRBD2 (6 bases). Sequences were obtained from naive CD8+ T cells sorted from blood. The clonotype was recovered from a man aged 18 to 30 in good health. The chain's CDR3 is CASSLAGTLSLGTGELFF. In DNA form, the CDR3 reads TGTGCCAGCAGCTTAGCCGGGACTCTCTCCCTTGGGACCGGGGAGCTGTTTTTT.